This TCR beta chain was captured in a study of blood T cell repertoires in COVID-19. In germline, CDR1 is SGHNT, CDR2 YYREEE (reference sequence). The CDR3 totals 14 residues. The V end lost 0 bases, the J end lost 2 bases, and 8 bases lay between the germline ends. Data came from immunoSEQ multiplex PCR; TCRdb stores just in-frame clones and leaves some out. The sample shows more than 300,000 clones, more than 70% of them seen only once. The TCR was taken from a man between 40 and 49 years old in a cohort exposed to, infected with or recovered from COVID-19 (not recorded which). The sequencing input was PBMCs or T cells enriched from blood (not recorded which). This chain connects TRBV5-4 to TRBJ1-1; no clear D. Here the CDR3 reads CASSLDTDNTEAFF. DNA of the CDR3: TGTGCCAGCAGCTTGGACACCGATAACACTGAAGCTTTCTTT.